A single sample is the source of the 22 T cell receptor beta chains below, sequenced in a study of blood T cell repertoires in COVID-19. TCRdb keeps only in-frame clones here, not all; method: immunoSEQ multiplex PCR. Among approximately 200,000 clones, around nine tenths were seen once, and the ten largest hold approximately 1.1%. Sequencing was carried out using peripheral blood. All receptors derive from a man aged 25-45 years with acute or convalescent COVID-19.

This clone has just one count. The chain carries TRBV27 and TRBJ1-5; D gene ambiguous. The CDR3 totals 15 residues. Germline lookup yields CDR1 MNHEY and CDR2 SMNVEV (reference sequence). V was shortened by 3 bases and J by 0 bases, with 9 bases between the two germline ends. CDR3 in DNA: TGTGCCAGCAGTTTGTCCAGGCATAGCAATCAGCCCCAGCATTTT. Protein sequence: CASSLSRHSNQPQHF.

The CDR3 is CSASEWGGNEKLFF. The CDR3 nucleotides are TGCAGTGCTAGTGAATGGGGGGGTAATGAAAAACTGTTTTTT. V and J are TRBV20-1 and TRBJ1-4; the D gene is possibly TRBD1 (5 bases). V gave up 3 bases and J gave up 4 bases, with 12 bases separating them. Germline loops: CDR1 DFQATT, CDR2 SNEGSKA (reference sequence). This CDR3 comprises 14 residues.

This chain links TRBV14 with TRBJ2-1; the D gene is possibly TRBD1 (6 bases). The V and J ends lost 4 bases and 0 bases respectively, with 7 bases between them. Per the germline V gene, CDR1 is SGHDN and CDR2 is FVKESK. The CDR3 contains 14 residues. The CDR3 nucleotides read TGTGCCAGCAGCCCCAGGGGCTCCTACAATGAGCAGTTCTTC. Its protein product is CASSPRGSYNEQFF.

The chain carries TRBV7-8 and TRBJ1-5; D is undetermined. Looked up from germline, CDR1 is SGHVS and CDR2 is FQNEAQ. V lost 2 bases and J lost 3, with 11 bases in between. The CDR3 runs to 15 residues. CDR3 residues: CASSLSPGFNQPQHF. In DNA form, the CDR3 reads TGTGCCAGCAGCTTAAGTCCAGGATTCAATCAGCCCCAGCATTTT.

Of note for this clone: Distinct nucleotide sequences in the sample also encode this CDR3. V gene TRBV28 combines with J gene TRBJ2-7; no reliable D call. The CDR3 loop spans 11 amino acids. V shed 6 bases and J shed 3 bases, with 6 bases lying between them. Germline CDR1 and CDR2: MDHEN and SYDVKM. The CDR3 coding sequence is TGTGCCAGCAGGAGCAACTACGAGCAGTACTTC. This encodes CASRSNYEQYF.

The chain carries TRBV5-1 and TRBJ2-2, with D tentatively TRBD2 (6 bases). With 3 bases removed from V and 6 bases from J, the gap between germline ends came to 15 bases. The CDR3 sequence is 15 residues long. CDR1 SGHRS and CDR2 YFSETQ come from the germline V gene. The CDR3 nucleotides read TGCGCCAGCAGCTACCCCTCCGGGGGTGCCGGGGAGCTGTTTTTT. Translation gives CASSYPSGGAGELFF.

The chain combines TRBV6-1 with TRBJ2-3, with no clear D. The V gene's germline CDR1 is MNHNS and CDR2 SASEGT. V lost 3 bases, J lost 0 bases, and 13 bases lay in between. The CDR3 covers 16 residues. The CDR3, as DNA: TGTGCCAGCAGTGACGCAGAAAGAATAAGCACAGATACGCAGTATTTT. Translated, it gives CASSDAERISTDTQYF.

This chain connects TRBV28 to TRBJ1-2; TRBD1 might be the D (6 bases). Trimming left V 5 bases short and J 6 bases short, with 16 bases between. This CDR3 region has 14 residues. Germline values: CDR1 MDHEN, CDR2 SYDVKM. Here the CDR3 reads CASSPLHRANGYTF. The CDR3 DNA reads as TGTGCCAGCAGTCCCCTCCACAGGGCTAATGGCTACACCTTC.

CDR3 residues: CASSPLAGTVSDEQFF. CDR3 nucleotides: TGTGCCAGCAGCCCTTTAGCGGGAACCGTTAGCGATGAGCAGTTCTTC. The chain joins TRBV28 to TRBJ2-1, with 8 bases aligning to TRBD2. Germline assignment: CDR1 MDHEN and CDR2 SYDVKM. The length of the CDR3 is 16 residues. J was trimmed by 8 bases and V by 6 bases; bases with no gene match: 15.

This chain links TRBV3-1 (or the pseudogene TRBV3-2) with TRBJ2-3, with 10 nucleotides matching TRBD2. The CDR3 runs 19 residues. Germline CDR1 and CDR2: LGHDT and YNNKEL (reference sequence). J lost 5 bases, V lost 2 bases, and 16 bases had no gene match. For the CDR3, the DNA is TGTGCCAGCAGCCAACCCCCGGGTCGCTTAGCGGGGGGTATAGATACGCAGTATTTT. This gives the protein CASSQPPGRLAGGIDTQYF.

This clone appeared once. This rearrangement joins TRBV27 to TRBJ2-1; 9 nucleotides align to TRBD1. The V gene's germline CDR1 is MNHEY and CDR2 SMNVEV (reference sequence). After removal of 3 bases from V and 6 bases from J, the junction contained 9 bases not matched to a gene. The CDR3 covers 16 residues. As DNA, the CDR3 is TGTGCCAGCAGTTTTAAGGGACAGGGCCGTTCCAATGAGCAGTTCTTC. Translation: CASSFKGQGRSNEQFF.

CDR3 in DNA: TGCGCCAGCAGCTCGGACGGACAGGCGAACACTGAAGCTTTCTTT. It codes for CASSSDGQANTEAFF. The chain carries TRBV5-1 and TRBJ1-1, with TRBD1 matching over 7 bases. Germline V lookup: CDR1 SGHRS, CDR2 YFSETQ. The junction had 6 bases not matched to a gene; V was cut back by 3 bases and J by 1 base. The CDR3 is 15 amino acids. Looking up the rest from reference TRBV5-1 and TRBJ1-1 gives the full variable domain: KAGVTQTPRYLIKTRGQQVTLSCSPISGHRSVSWYQQTPGQGLQFLFEYFSETQRNKGNFPGRFSGRQFSNSRSEMNVSTLELGDSALYLCASSSDGQANTEAFFGQGTRLTVV.

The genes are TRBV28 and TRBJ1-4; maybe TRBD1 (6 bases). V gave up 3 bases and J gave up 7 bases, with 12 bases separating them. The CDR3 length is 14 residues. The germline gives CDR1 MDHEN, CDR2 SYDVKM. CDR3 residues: CASSLTGRGEKLFF. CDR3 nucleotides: TGTGCCAGCAGTTTGACAGGACGGGGTGAAAAACTGTTTTTT.

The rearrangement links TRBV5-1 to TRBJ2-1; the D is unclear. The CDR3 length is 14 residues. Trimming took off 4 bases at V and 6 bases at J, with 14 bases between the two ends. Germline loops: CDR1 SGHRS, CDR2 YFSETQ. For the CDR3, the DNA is TGCGCCAGCAGCGTGAACCTGGAGTTCAATGAGCAGTTCTTC. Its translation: CASSVNLEFNEQFF.

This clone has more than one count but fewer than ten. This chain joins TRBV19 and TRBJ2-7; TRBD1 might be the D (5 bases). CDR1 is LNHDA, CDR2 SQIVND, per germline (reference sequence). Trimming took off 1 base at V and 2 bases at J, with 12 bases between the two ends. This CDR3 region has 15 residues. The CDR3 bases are TGTGCCAGTAGTATAGCGGCAGGGTTTGCCTACGAGCAGTACTTC. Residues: CASSIAAGFAYEQYF.

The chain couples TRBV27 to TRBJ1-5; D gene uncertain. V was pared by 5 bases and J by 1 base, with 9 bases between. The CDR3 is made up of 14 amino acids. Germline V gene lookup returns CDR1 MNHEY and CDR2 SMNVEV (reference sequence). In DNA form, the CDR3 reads TGTGCCAGCAGTCTCCGGGTCAGCAATCAGCCCCAGCATTTT. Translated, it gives CASSLRVSNQPQHF.

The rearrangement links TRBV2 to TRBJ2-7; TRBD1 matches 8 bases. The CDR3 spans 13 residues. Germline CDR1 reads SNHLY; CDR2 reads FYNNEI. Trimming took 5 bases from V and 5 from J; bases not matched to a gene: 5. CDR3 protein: CASSSDRDDEQYF. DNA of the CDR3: TGTGCCAGCAGTTCGGACAGGGATGACGAGCAGTACTTC.

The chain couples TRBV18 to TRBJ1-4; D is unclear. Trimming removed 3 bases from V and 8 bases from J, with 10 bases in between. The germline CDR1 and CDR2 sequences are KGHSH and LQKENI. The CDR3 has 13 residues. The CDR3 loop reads CASSPANREKLFF. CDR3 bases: TGTGCCAGCTCACCTGCAAATAGAGAAAAACTGTTTTTT.

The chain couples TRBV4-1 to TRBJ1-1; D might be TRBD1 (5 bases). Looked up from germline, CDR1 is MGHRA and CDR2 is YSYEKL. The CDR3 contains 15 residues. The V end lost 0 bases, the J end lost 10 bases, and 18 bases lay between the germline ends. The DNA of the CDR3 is TGCGCCAGCAGCCAAGATTTGGGGTCGGGTAGGGGAGCTTTCTTT. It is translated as CASSQDLGSGRGAFF.

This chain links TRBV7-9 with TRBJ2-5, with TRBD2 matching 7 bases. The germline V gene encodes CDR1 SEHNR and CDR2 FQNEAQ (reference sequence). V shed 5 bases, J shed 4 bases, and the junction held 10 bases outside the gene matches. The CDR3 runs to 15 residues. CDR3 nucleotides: TGTGCCAGCAGCCCCCAGCCATCGGGAGGAGAGACCCAGTACTTC. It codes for CASSPQPSGGETQYF.

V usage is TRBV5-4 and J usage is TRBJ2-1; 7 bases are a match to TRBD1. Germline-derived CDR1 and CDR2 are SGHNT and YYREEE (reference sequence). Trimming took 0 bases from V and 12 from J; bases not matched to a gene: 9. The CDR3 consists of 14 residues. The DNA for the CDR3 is TGTGCCAGCAGCTTGGAGGGGGCCCGGGTAGGGCAGTTCTTC. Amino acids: CASSLEGARVGQFF.

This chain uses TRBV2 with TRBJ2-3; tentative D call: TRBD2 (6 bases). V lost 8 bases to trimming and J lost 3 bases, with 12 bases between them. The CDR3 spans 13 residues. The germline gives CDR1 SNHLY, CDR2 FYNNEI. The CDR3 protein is CASSREWTDTQYF. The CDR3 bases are TGTGCCAGCTCCCGGGAGTGGACAGATACGCAGTATTTT.